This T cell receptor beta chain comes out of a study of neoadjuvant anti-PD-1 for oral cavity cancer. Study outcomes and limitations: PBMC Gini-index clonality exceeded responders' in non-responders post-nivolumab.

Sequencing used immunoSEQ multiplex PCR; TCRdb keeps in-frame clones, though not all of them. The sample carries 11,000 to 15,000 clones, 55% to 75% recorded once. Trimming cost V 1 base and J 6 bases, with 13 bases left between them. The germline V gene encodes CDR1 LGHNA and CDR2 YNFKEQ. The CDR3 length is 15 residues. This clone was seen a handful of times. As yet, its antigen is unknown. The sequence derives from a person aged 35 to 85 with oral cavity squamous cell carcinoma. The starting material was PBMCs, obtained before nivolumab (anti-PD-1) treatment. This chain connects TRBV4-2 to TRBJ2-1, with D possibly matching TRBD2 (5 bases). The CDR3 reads CASSQGGMEVNEQFF. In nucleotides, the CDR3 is TGTGCCAGCAGCCAAGGCGGCATGGAGGTCAATGAGCAGTTCTTC.